The rows below give T cell receptor beta chains drawn from one sample of a study of control samples from healthy donors and cancer patients. Only in-frame clones appear in the TCRdb table, and some are missing; sequencing was by immunoSEQ multiplex PCR. The sample includes roughly 20,000 clones, 80% to 85% of them seen just once. Specimen: PBMCs. These receptors all come from a man aged 60 to 75 with colorectal cancer. Both conserved end residues are part of each CDR3. The order of the fields is J gene, CDR3 length, clone size, D gene, V gene, CDR3 protein, CDR3 DNA. The D gene is left open where the match is weak. Where a row states a size, it is once, few, many or the class of an expanded clone; other rows omit it.

TRBJ1-2 | 14 | . | . | TRBV6-2/TRBV6-3 | CASSYSAGNYGYTF | TGTGCCAGCAGTTACTCGGCGGGGAACTATGGCTACACCTTC
TRBJ1-1 | 15 | . | TRBD1 | TRBV9 | CASSVRDRQNTEAFF | TGTGCCAGCAGCGTAAGGGACAGGCAGAACACTGAAGCTTTCTTT
TRBJ1-1 | 15 | . | . | TRBV25-1 | CASSEGGRMGTEAFF | TGTGCCAGCAGTGAAGGGGGTAGGATGGGCACTGAAGCTTTCTTT
TRBJ2-1 | 16 | . | . | TRBV5-5 | CASSLGPGRGYNEQFF | TGTGCCAGCAGCTTGGGACCGGGAAGAGGGTACAATGAGCAGTTCTTC
TRBJ1-2 | 13 | . | . | TRBV29-1 | CSVESWTAIGYTF | TGCAGCGTTGAATCCTGGACAGCGATTGGCTACACCTTC
TRBJ1-6 | 16 | . | . | TRBV4-3 | CASSQKQGSYNSPLHF | TGCGCCAGCAGCCAAAAACAGGGCTCCTATAATTCACCCCTCCACTTT
TRBJ2-7 | 14 | . | . | TRBV7-9 | CASSLFALGAEQYF | TGTGCCAGCAGCTTATTCGCTCTAGGGGCCGAGCAGTACTTC
TRBJ1-1 | 14 | . | . | TRBV6-2/TRBV6-3 | CASSYSGGDTEAFF | TGTGCCAGCAGTTACTCCGGGGGCGACACTGAAGCTTTCTTT
TRBJ1-2 | 18 | . | . | TRBV12-5 | CASGLVRTQGLANYGYTF | TGTGCTAGTGGTTTGGTACGGACGCAGGGACTAGCTAACTATGGCTACACCTTC
TRBJ2-4 | 17 | . | TRBD1 | TRBV14 | CASSPAQGAVAKNIQYF | TGTGCCAGCAGCCCAGCCCAGGGGGCCGTAGCCAAAAACATTCAGTACTTC
TRBJ2-1 | 18 | once | TRBD2 | TRBV7-8 | CASSLGGLAGGPYNEQFF | TGTGCCAGCAGCTTAGGGGGACTAGCGGGGGGTCCCTACAATGAGCAGTTCTTC
TRBJ2-1 | 18 | . | TRBD2 | TRBV7-8 | CASSSGLAGISSYNEQFF | TGTGCCAGCAGCTCGGGGCTAGCGGGGATAAGCTCCTACAATGAGCAGTTCTTC
TRBJ2-1 | 15 | . | TRBD1 | TRBV18 | CASSPREGADNEQFF | TGTGCCAGCTCCCCTCGTGAGGGGGCGGACAATGAGCAGTTCTTC
TRBJ2-2 | 15 | . | . | TRBV25-1 | CASSDPGSSTGELFF | TGTGCCAGCAGTGACCCAGGCTCGAGCACCGGGGAGCTGTTTTTT
TRBJ1-3 | 14 | . | . | TRBV9 | CASSVFDTGNTIYF | TGTGCCAGCAGCGTATTTGACACTGGAAACACCATATATTTT
TRBJ1-1 | 14 | . | . | TRBV30 | CAWSNVPGNTEAFF | TGTGCCTGGAGCAACGTCCCGGGTAACACTGAAGCTTTCTTT
TRBJ1-5 | 14 | . | TRBD1 | TRBV7-9 | CASSAGTGGMPQHF | TGTGCCAGCAGCGCCGGGACAGGGGGGATGCCCCAGCATTTT
TRBJ2-3 | 19 | . | TRBD2 | TRBV27 | CASSLRTSGGAGRTDTQYF | TGTGCCAGCAGTTTAAGGACTAGCGGGGGGGCCGGGCGTACAGATACGCAGTATTTT
TRBJ1-2 | 12 | few | . | TRBV2 | CASSPRETLYTF | TGTGCCAGCAGTCCTCGGGAAACCCTGTACACCTTC
TRBJ2-1 | 15 | . | TRBD1 | TRBV24-1 | CATTDPGQGYNEQFF | TGTGCCACCACTGATCCGGGACAGGGATACAATGAGCAGTTCTTC
TRBJ1-2 | 11 | . | . | TRBV3-1/TRBV3-2 | CASGGRNGYTF | TGTGCCAGCGGGGGACGCAATGGCTACACCTTC
TRBJ1-1 | 13 | few | . | TRBV11-2 | CASSLSGFTEAFF | TGTGCCAGCAGCTTATCAGGGTTCACTGAAGCTTTCTTT
TRBJ1-1 | 17 | . | TRBD1 | TRBV19 | CASSASSTGGLNTEAFF | TGTGCCAGTAGTGCCTCGTCGACAGGGGGCTTGAACACTGAAGCTTTCTTT
TRBJ1-1 | 13 | . | . | TRBV12-3/TRBV12-4 | CASSLKRNTEAFF | TGTGCCAGCAGTTTGAAGCGGAACACTGAAGCTTTCTTT
TRBJ1-5 | 17 | . | . | TRBV15 | CATSRDTGTISHQPQHF | TGTGCCACCAGCAGAGATACCGGGACTATCAGCCATCAGCCCCAGCATTTT
TRBJ2-3 | 16 | once | TRBD2 | TRBV4-1 | CASSQPSRGGPDTQYF | TGCGCCAGCAGCCAACCGTCCCGGGGGGGGCCCGATACGCAGTATTTT
TRBJ1-1 | 12 | . | . | TRBV5-1 | CASSLLGFEAFF | TGCGCCAGCAGCTTGCTGGGGTTTGAAGCTTTCTTT
TRBJ2-5 | 14 | . | TRBD1 | TRBV5-1 | CASRSGQGQETQYF | TGCGCCAGCAGGTCTGGACAGGGGCAAGAGACCCAGTACTTC
TRBJ1-2 | 14 | . | . | TRBV27 | CASSPQGFGAGYTF | TGTGCCAGCAGTCCCCAGGGTTTCGGCGCTGGCTACACCTTC
TRBJ2-1 | 15 | . | . | TRBV6-4 | CASSSGDTAYNEQFF | TGTGCCAGCAGTTCCGGGGACACTGCATACAATGAGCAGTTCTTC
TRBJ1-5 | 14 | few | . | TRBV4-3 | CASSAQRGNQPQHF | TGCGCCAGCAGCGCACAACGGGGCAATCAGCCCCAGCATTTT
TRBJ1-1 | 16 | . | TRBD1 | TRBV3-1/TRBV3-2 | CASSQAGDRANTEAFF | TGTGCCAGCAGCCAAGCGGGCGACAGGGCTAACACTGAAGCTTTCTTT
TRBJ1-1 | 13 | . | . | TRBV19 | CASSMGLSTEAFF | TGTGCCAGTAGTATGGGCCTCTCCACTGAAGCTTTCTTT
TRBJ1-2 | 13 | . | . | TRBV27 | CASSLGGRDGYTF | TGTGCCAGCAGTTTAGGAGGCAGGGATGGCTACACCTTC
TRBJ1-5 | 13 | . | . | TRBV3-1/TRBV3-2 | CASSQGNNQPQHF | TGTGCCAGCAGCCAGGGCAACAATCAGCCCCAGCATTTT
TRBJ2-1 | 13 | . | TRBD1 | TRBV12-3/TRBV12-4 | CASTGTGHNEQFF | TGTGCCAGCACTGGGACAGGTCACAATGAGCAGTTCTTC
TRBJ1-2 | 16 | . | . | TRBV4-1 | CASSLRWGGANYGYTF | TGCGCCAGCAGCCTACGCTGGGGGGGCGCAAACTATGGCTACACCTTC